Listed here is a single T cell receptor (beta chain). Its antigen is currently unknown. The CDR3 extends over 13 amino acids. Germline values: CDR1 SGHDT, CDR2 YYEEEE. The germline V and J ends were trimmed by 0 bases and 6 bases, with 9 bases remaining between them. This entry comes from a study of beta chain features in type 1 diabetes. Findings of the study overall: Reduced insertions and increased deletions marked VDJ junctions in type 1 diabetes patients. All four CD4+ subsets of Type 1 diabetes patients contained TCRB CDR3s that were moderately but significantly shorter. Any HLA effect on TCRB rearrangement was left unresolved by small sub-analyses.

Purities in excess of 95% were seen in all sorted populations. The entirety of the isolated RNA underwent reverse transcription, so expressed TCRB transcripts were sequenced. Using immunoSEQ multiplex PCR, the repertoire was profiled, and TCRdb retains in-frame clones only, with some absent. The sample lists a few hundred thousand clones; 13% were seen once. Sequencing was done on a sample of naive CD4+ T cells from blood. The receptor comes from a woman aged 18-29 years with type 1 diabetes. V and J are TRBV5-6 and TRBJ1-2; the D gene is possibly TRBD1 (5 bases). CDR3 DNA sequence: TGTGCCAGCAGCTTGGGGGGGGGTCATGGCTACACCTTC. It codes for CASSLGGGHGYTF.